One and the same sample provided the 6 T cell receptor beta chains below, sequenced in a study of CD8 T cells in ankylosing spondylitis. Study results and limitations: Within ankylosing spondylitis blood, a TCR beta motif made up of eight highly homologous variants appeared to be characteristic.

TCRdb processed the 5' RACE reads anew with MiXCR; each CDR3 protein has one entry. The table includes around 770,000 distinct CDR3 sequences, 10% to 15% detected once. Their specific antigens are unknown. Sequenced material: blood, either unsorted or a sorted T cell fraction (not recorded which). All receptors derive from a male donor with ankylosing spondylitis.

This chain links TRBV29-1 with TRBJ2-2; possibly TRBD1 for D (5 bases). The germline V gene encodes CDR1 SQVTM and CDR2 ANQGSEA. The length of the CDR3 is 12 residues. V was shortened by 3 bases and J by 6 bases, with 8 bases between the two germline ends. For the CDR3, the DNA is TGCAGCGTTGACGTGGGGCCCGGGGAGCTGTTTTTT. It yields the protein CSVDVGPGELFF.

The V and J genes are TRBV20-1 and TRBJ2-3; TRBD2 is a possible D gene (5 bases). The CDR3 has 15 amino acids. CDR1 is DFQATT, CDR2 SNEGSKA, per germline (reference sequence). V lost 6 bases and J 0 bases, leaving 16 bases between the germline ends. The CDR3 nucleotides are TGCAGTGCCCCCTCCAGAGGGATTAGCACAGATACGCAGTATTTT. Translating it yields CSAPSRGISTDTQYF.

This clonotype was recorded many times. This chain links TRBV5-1 with TRBJ2-3; 11 nucleotides align to TRBD2. J lost 5 bases, V lost 4 bases, and 9 bases had no gene match. CDR1 SGHRS and CDR2 YFSETQ come from the germline V gene. This CDR3 has 16 amino acids. The CDR3 sequence is CASSPASGRRGDTQYF. The CDR3 nucleotides are TGCGCCAGCAGCCCCGCTAGCGGGAGGCGGGGAGATACGCAGTATTTT.

This clonotype was seen a handful of times. V and J are TRBV7-2 and TRBJ2-1, with 12 bases fitting TRBD2. Germline lookup yields CDR1 SGHTA and CDR2 FQGNSA. V was pared by 3 bases and J by 13 bases, with 10 bases of the junction left unmatched. The CDR3 spans 15 residues. The CDR3 region is CASSFGEASGGAQFF. DNA of the CDR3: TGTGCCAGCAGCTTCGGGGAGGCTAGCGGGGGGGCCCAGTTCTTC.

This clonotype was detected a few times. The chain uses TRBV5-1 and TRBJ2-2; D is ambiguous. Germline V gene sequence: CDR1 SGHRS, CDR2 YFSETQ. Trimming removed 0 bases from V and 6 bases from J, with 9 bases in between. The CDR3 runs 14 residues. The CDR3 DNA follows: TGCGCCAGCAGCTTGGCCGGCGAGCCCGGGGAGCTGTTTTTT. Residues: CASSLAGEPGELFF.

The chain employs TRBV7-9 and TRBJ1-1, with D perhaps TRBD1 (5 bases). Per germline, CDR1 SEHNR and CDR2 FQNEAQ (reference sequence). V was trimmed by 5 bases and J by 4 bases, leaving 11 bases between them. The CDR3 sequence is 13 residues long. For the CDR3, the DNA is TGTGCCAGCAGCAGGGGAGAGGTCACTGAAGCTTTCTTT. Translating gives CASSRGEVTEAFF.